The clone carrying this TCR beta chain was seen at least ten times. Its antigen is currently unknown. These data come from a study of T cell repertoires in cytomegalovirus infection. Looking at the study overall: It can be stated that public TCR beta signatures indicated CMV infection as well as a matching HLA type.

MiXCR, run by TCRdb on the reads, gives a single entry per CDR3 protein. Among approximately 70,000 distinct CDR3 sequences listed, about 23% were seen once. Whole-study findings and limits: HLA-C-restricted TCR beta clonotypes specific for CMV led the ex vivo response. Identification of carriers of CMV plus the relevant HLA was performed using cumulative public TCR beta family frequency.

Trimming shortened V by 5 bases and J by 2 bases, and 13 bases separated the two germline ends. Germline CDR1 reads SGHVS; CDR2 reads FQNEAQ. This CDR3 is built from 15 residues. This receptor was taken from a human donor in good health (CMV status not recorded). Some clones in this sample may be carry-over from other donors' samples. The sequenced sample consisted of PBMCs, sequenced either directly or after in vitro stimulation (not recorded which). The rearrangement links TRBV7-8 to TRBJ2-1; D is unresolved. CDR3 in amino acids: CASSPRLAAYNEQFF. In DNA, the CDR3 is TGTGCCAGCAGCCCACGCCTGGCGGCCTACAATGAGCAGTTCTTC.